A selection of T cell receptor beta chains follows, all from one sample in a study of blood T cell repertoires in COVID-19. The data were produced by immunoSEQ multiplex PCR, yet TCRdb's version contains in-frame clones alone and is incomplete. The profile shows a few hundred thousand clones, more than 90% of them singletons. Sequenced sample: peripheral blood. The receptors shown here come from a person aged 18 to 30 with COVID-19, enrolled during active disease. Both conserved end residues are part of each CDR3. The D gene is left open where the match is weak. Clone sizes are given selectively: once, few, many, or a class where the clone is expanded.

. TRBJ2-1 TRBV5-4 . TGTGCCAGCAGCAGCCGAGGGAATTACAATGAGCAGTTCTTC CASSSRGNYNEQFF
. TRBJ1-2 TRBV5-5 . TGTGCCAGCAGCTTGACTCTTAACTATGGCTACACCTTC CASSLTLNYGYTF
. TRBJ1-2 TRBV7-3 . TGTGCCAGCAGCCCCAGGGAGGGGTATGGCTACACCTTC CASSPREGYGYTF
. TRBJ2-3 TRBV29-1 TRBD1 TGCAGCGAACACAGGGGAGATACGCAGTATTTT CSEHRGDTQYF
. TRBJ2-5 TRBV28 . TGTGCCAGCAGTTTCCCGGGATCTCAAGAGACCCAGTACTTC CASSFPGSQETQYF
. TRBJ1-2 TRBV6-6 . TGTGCCAGCAGTTCAGGAGGATCTAACTATGGCTACACCTTC CASSSGGSNYGYTF
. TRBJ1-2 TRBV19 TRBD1 TGTGCCAGTAGCCCAACCGGGACAGGGTACTTTAGGACCTTC CASSPTGTGYFRTF
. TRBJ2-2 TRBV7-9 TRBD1 TGTGCCAGCAGCTTAGCACAGGGGGCAGGTAGCACCGGGGAGCTGTTTTTT CASSLAQGAGSTGELFF
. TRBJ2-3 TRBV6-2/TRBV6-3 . TGTGCCAGCAGTTACGGAGGGGAAACAGATACGCAGTATTTT CASSYGGETDTQYF
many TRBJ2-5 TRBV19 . TGTGCCAGTAGTATCGGGGGGCGCCAAGAGACCCAGTACTTC CASSIGGRQETQYF
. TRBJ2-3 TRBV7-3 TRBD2 TGTGCCAGCAGTCTGACTAGCGCCACTTCAGATACGCAGTATTTT CASSLTSATSDTQYF
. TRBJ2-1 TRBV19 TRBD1 TGTGCCAGTAGTTACGGGACAGGGTCATTCCCCAATGAGCAGTTCTTC CASSYGTGSFPNEQFF
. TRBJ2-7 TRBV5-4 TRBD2 TGTGCCAGCATGACCGGGACTAGCGGAGACTACGAGCAGTACTTC CASMTGTSGDYEQYF
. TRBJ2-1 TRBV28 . TGTGCCAGCAATAACGGAGGGCCTAGGGATGAGCAGTTCTTC CASNNGGPRDEQFF
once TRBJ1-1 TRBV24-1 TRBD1 TGTGCCACCGGGACAGGGATGAACACTGAAGCTTTCTTT CATGTGMNTEAFF
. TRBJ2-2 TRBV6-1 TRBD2 TGTGCCAGCAGTGAATATGCTAGCGGGAGAGGACGGAACACCGGGGAGCTGTTTTTT CASSEYASGRGRNTGELFF
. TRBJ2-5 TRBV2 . TGTGCCAGCAGGGAGAGGGTCGGGAAGACCCAGTACTTC CASRERVGKTQYF
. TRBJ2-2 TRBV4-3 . TGCGCCAGCAGCCAAGCAATCGGGGCGAACACCGGGGAGCTGTTTTTT CASSQAIGANTGELFF
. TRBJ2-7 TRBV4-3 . TGCGCCAGCAGCCAAGTTCGGGGGGCCTCCTACGAGCAGTACTTC CASSQVRGASYEQYF
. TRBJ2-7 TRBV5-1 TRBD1 TGCGCCAGCAGCCCTGGTGGGACAGGGGTATACGAGCAGTACTTC CASSPGGTGVYEQYF
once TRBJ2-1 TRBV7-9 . TGTGCCAGCAGCCCAGGGTACAATGAGCAGTTCTTC CASSPGYNEQFF
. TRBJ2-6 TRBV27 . TGTGCCAGCAGTTTGGGGGGATCTGGGGCCAACGTCCTGACTTTC CASSLGGSGANVLTF
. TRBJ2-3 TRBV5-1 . TGCGCCAGCAGCTTGGGAGGAGCGTCAGATACGCAGTATTTT CASSLGGASDTQYF
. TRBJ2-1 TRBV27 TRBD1 TGTGCCAGCCGCACAACAGGGGAATTACGGTACAATGAGCAGTTCTTC CASRTTGELRYNEQFF
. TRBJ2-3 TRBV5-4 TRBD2 TGTGCCAGCAGCCCTCAGCAAGCGGGAGGAGATACGCAGTATTTT CASSPQQAGGDTQYF
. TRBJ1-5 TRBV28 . TGTGCCAGCAGTCTAATGTACCAGCCCCAGCATTTT CASSLMYQPQHF
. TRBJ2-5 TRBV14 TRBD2 TGTGCCAGCAGCCGACGACTAGCGGTCCAAGAGACCCAGTACTTC CASSRRLAVQETQYF
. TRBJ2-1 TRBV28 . TGTGCCAGCAGTTTTCCGGGCGAAGGACCGGGACCCCAAGCGGGTGAGCAGTTCTTC CASSFPGEGPGPQAGEQFF
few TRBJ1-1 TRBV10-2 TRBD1 TGCGCCACCTCCAGGGGGGCAACGAACACTGAAGCTTTCTTT CATSRGATNTEAFF
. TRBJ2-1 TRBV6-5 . TGTGCCAGCAGGTTACTAGCCTCCTACAATGAGCAGTTCTTC CASRLLASYNEQFF
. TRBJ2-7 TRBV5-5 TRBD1 TGTGCCAGCAGCCGAACCCCGGGACAGGGGTCCTACGAGCAGTACTTC CASSRTPGQGSYEQYF
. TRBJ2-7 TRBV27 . TGTGCCAGCAGTCTGGCGGCAGGGCCATACTACGAGCAGTACTTC CASSLAAGPYYEQYF
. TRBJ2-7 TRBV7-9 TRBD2 TGTGCCAGCAGCACGGGGGGGTCCTACGAGCAGTACTTC CASSTGGSYEQYF
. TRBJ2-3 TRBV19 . TGTGCCAGTAGTATAGACAGATCTAGCACAGATACGCAGTATTTT CASSIDRSSTDTQYF
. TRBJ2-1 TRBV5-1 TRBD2 TGCGCCAGCAGCCTGGGACTAGCGGGAGACCTCTACAATGAGCAGTTCTTC CASSLGLAGDLYNEQFF